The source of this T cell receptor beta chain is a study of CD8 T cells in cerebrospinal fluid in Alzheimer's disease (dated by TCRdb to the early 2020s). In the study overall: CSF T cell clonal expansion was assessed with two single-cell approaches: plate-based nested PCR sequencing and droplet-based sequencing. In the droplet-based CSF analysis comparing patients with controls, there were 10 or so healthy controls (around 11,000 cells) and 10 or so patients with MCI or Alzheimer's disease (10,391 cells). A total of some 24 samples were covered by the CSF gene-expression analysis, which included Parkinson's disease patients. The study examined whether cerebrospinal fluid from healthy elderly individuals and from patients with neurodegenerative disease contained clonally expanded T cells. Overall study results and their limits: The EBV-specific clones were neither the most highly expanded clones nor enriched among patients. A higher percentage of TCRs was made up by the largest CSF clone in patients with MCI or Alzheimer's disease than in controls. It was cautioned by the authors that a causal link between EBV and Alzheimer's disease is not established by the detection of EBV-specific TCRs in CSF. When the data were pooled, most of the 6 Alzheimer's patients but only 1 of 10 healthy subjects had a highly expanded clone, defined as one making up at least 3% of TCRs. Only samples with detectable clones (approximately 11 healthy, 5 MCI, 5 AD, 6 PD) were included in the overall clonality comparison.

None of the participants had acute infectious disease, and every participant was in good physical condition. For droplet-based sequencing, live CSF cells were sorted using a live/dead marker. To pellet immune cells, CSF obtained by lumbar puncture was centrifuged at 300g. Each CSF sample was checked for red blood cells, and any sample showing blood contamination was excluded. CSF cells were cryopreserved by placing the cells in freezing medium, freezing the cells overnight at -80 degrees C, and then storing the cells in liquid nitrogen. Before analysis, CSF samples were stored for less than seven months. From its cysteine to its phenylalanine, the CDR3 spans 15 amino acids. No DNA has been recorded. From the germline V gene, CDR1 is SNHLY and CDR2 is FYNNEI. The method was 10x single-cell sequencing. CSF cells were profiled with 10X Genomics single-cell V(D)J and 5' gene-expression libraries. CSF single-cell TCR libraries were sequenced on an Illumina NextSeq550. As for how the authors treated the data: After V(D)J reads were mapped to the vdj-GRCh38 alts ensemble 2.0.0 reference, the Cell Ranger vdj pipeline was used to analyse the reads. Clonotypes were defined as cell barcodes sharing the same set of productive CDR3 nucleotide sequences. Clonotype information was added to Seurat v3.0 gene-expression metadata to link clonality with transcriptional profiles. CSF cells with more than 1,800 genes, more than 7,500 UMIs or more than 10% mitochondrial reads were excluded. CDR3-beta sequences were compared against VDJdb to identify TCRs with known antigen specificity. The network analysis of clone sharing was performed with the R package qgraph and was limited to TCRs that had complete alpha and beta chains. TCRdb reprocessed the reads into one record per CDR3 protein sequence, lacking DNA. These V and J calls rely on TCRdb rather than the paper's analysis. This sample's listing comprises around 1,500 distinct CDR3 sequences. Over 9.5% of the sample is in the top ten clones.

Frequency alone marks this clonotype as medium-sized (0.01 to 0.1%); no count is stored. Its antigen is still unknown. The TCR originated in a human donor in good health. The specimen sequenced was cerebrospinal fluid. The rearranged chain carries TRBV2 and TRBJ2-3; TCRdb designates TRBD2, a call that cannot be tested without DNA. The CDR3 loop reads CASREIQSHTDTQYF.